The rows below give T cell receptor beta chains drawn from one sample of a study of blood T cell repertoires in COVID-19. TCRdb keeps only in-frame clones here, not all; method: immunoSEQ multiplex PCR. The table records 150,000 to 200,000 clones, around 76% of them present only once. The sequencing sample was made of peripheral blood. These receptors all come from a woman aged 55-69 years with COVID-19, enrolled during active disease. Each CDR3 is given with its conserved first and last residue. A D gene is named only where the DNA matches it firmly. Clone sizes are given selectively: once, few, many, or a class where the clone is expanded.

D	V	J	size	DNA	CDR3
NA	TRBV12-3/TRBV12-4	TRBJ1-1	NA	TGTGCCAGCAGCAGGAACAGGAACACTGAAGCTTTCTTT	CASSRNRNTEAFF
TRBD1	TRBV10-3	TRBJ1-2	NA	TGTGCCATCAGTGAGTCTCTTGGTGGCAGACAGGGGTTAGGTGGCTACACCTTC	CAISESLGGRQGLGGYTF
NA	TRBV5-1	TRBJ2-6	NA	TGCGCCAGCAGTCAGGCCTCTGGGGCCAACGTCCTGACTTTC	CASSQASGANVLTF
TRBD1	TRBV7-8	TRBJ2-1	NA	TGTGCCAGCAGCTCTTCTTGGACAGGACGCAATGAGCAGTTCTTC	CASSSSWTGRNEQFF
NA	TRBV6-5	TRBJ2-7	few	TGTGCCAGCAGTTACTCGACCGGGTCGGGGCAGTACTTC	CASSYSTGSGQYF
TRBD1	TRBV6-4	TRBJ1-6	NA	TGTGCCAGCAGCCCGGACAGGAATAATTCACCCCTCCACTTT	CASSPDRNNSPLHF
TRBD2	TRBV6-5	TRBJ2-1	NA	TGTGCCAGCAAGTGGTCTAGCGGGAGGGCCAATGAGCAGTTCTTC	CASKWSSGRANEQFF
NA	TRBV6-2/TRBV6-3	TRBJ2-1	NA	TGTGCCAGCAGTTCGCAGGGGGGAGACAATGAGCAGTTCTTC	CASSSQGGDNEQFF
NA	TRBV4-3	TRBJ1-1	NA	TGCGCCAGCAGCCAAGGGACAGCGCTGAACACTGAAGCTTTCTTT	CASSQGTALNTEAFF
NA	TRBV7-3	TRBJ1-4	NA	TGTGCCAGCAGCCCAACGGGGGGCGTTAATGAAAAACTGTTTTTT	CASSPTGGVNEKLFF
NA	TRBV19	TRBJ2-2	NA	TGTGCCAGTAAGGGGTGGGGGAACACCGGGGAGCTGTTTTTT	CASKGWGNTGELFF
TRBD1	TRBV5-1	TRBJ2-3	NA	TGCGCCAGCAGCATGGGACAGAGCACAGATACGCAGTATTTT	CASSMGQSTDTQYF
NA	TRBV19	TRBJ1-5	NA	TGTGCCAGTAGTATGGTCCGGGGCAATCAGCCCCAGCATTTT	CASSMVRGNQPQHF
NA	TRBV2	TRBJ2-2	NA	TGTGCCAGCACCCCAGGGTGGACCGGGGAGCTGTTTTTT	CASTPGWTGELFF
TRBD1	TRBV11-2	TRBJ1-1	NA	TGTGCCAGCAGCTCACCGAACGACAGGGGGCGGGAAGCTTTCTTT	CASSSPNDRGREAFF
TRBD1	TRBV9	TRBJ1-2	NA	TGTGCCAGCAGCGCCGGACAGGCTAACTATGGCTACACCTTC	CASSAGQANYGYTF
TRBD2	TRBV11-3	TRBJ2-1	NA	TGTGCCAGCAGCTTAGGCTCTAGCGGCAATGAGCAGTTCTTC	CASSLGSSGNEQFF
TRBD1	TRBV5-1	TRBJ1-3	NA	TGCGCCAGCAGCAACTCCCCGGGACAGGCTGGAAACACCATATATTTT	CASSNSPGQAGNTIYF
NA	TRBV3-1/TRBV3-2	TRBJ1-1	NA	TGTGCCAGCAGCAAAGAGAGGCGGAACACTGAAGCTTTCTTT	CASSKERRNTEAFF
TRBD2	TRBV18	TRBJ2-3	NA	TGTGCCAGCTCACCACCGTTCTCTAGCGGGAGCGCCCGGACGCAGTATTTT	CASSPPFSSGSARTQYF
NA	TRBV2	TRBJ1-5	NA	TGTGCCAGCAGCGGTCGGTCGGGGTACGGTCAGCCCCAGCATTTT	CASSGRSGYGQPQHF
NA	TRBV5-8	TRBJ2-1	NA	TGTGCCAGCAGCTTAGGTTTCACCAGGGGGGCTGAGCAGTTCTTC	CASSLGFTRGAEQFF